This paragraph covers one T cell receptor (beta chain) sequence. Antigen: not known. The germline gives CDR1 MRHNA, CDR2 SNTAGT. This CDR3 comprises 15 residues. J gave up 4 bases and V 0 bases, and 0 bases lay outside the gene matches. The record originates from a study of T cell therapy after organ transplantation. Study in general: T cells were expanded about 2 weeks with 30 CMV class I/II epitopes.

Generated by immunoSEQ multiplex PCR, the TCRdb table keeps only in-frame clones and is missing some. The data show around 50,000 clones, around 93% seen once. Findings and limits, study-wide: Endogenous clonotypes not in therapy products appeared after therapy alongside transferred ones.

The input for sequencing was CD8+ T cells from blood, taken before autologous CMV-specific T cell therapy. The chain has TRBV6-4 and TRBJ2-3; TRBD2 agrees at 11 bases. The clonotype was recovered from a human patient who had received a solid organ transplant and had CMV disease. CDR3 in DNA: TGTGCCAGCAGTGACTCTAGCGGGAGGGCAGATACGCAGTATTTT. It yields the protein CASSDSSGRADTQYF.